This T cell receptor beta chain was sequenced in a study of T cell changes during pregnancy in multiple sclerosis. This CDR3 is 14 amino acids long. Germline CDR1 is SNHLY and CDR2 is FYNNEI. Using immunoSEQ multiplex PCR, the repertoire was profiled, and TCRdb retains in-frame clones only, with some absent. The table records about 68,000 clones, just over 90% of them present only once. Points on this clone: The junction differs from germline at one of its ends, possibly a read error.

The chain links TRBV2 to TRBJ2-5; perhaps TRBD1 as D (6 bases). This TCR was recovered from a female donor with multiple sclerosis, enrolled in a pregnancy study. Sequenced material: peripheral blood, taken in the third trimester of pregnancy. CDR3 nucleotides: TGTGCCAGCAATCGACAGGCATCCCAAGGGACCCAGTACTTC. Translating it yields CASNRQASQGTQYF.